This TCR beta chain originates from a study of blood T cell repertoires in COVID-19. Across the whole study: Samples taken during acute and convalescent COVID-19 were collected in the United States, Italy and Spain.

Using immunoSEQ multiplex PCR, the repertoire was profiled, and TCRdb retains in-frame clones only, with some absent. Among under 200,000 clones listed, almost 85% were seen once. Germline V gene sequence: CDR1 MNHEY, CDR2 SVGAGI. V lost 2 bases, J lost 7 bases, and 18 bases lay in between. CDR3 length: 15 amino acids. In assigning cohorts, the study relied on participant-reported clinical history. The source of this sequence is a man aged 45-65 years who had recovered from COVID-19. Sequenced: PBMCs or T cells enriched from blood (not recorded which). V usage is TRBV6-5 and J usage is TRBJ2-7; no clear D. CDR3 in DNA: TGTGCCAGCAGTTACCTCGATTCCGTTGCGAGAGAGCAGTACTTC. The encoded protein is CASSYLDSVAREQYF.